The entry below describes one T cell receptor beta chain. A universal primer site came from template switching; cDNA carried unique molecular identifiers. From the 5' RACE reads, TCRdb called clonotypes with MiXCR, one entry per CDR3 protein. The sample shows roughly 1.6 million distinct CDR3 sequences, 32% of them seen only once. The sample comes from a study of identical twins. Germline CDR1 is MNHNS and CDR2 is SASEGT. CDR3 length: 15 residues. The trim removed 6 bases at V and 3 bases at J, leaving 9 bases unmatched. The sample comprised cord blood. This chain joins TRBV6-1 and TRBJ2-3; 7 bases map to TRBD2. The receptor was derived from a newborn girl in good health. The CDR3 sequence: CASSRIGGRTDTQYF. The CDR3 DNA reads TGTGCCAGCAGCCGGATCGGCGGGAGAACAGATACGCAGTATTTT.